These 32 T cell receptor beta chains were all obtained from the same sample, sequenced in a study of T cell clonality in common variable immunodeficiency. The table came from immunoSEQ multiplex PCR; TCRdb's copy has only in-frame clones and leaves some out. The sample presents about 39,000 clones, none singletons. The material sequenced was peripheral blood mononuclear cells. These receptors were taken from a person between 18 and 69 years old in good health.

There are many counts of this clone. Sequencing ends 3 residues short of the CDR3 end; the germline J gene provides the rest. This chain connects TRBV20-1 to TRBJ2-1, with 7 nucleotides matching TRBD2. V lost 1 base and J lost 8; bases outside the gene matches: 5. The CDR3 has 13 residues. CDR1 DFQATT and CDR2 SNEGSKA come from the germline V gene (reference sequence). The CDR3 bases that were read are TGCAGTGCTAGAGTACTAGCGAGTGATGAG. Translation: CSARVLASDE. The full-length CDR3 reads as CSARVLASDEQFF.

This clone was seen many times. The CDR3 is CASSLAGLSYGYTF. CDR3 bases read: TGCGCCAGCAGCTTGGCGGGTTTGAGTTATGGC. The gene calls are TRBV5-1 and TRBJ1-2; no clear D gene. The sequence runs out 3 residues before the end of the CDR3; the remainder is reconstructed from the germline J gene. This CDR3 comprises 14 residues. Germline loops: CDR1 SGHRS, CDR2 YFSETQ. Trimming took 0 bases from V and 5 from J, leaving 11 bases between them.

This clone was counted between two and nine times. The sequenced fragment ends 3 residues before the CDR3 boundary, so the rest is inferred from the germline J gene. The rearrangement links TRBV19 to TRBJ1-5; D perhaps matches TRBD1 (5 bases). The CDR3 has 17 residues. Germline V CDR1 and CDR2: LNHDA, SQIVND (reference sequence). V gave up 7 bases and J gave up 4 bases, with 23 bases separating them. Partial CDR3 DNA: TGTGCCAGTATCGCCGTTGGGGCCTCAGCCCCAAATCAGCCC. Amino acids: CASIAVGASAPNQP. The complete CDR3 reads CASIAVGASAPNQPQHF.

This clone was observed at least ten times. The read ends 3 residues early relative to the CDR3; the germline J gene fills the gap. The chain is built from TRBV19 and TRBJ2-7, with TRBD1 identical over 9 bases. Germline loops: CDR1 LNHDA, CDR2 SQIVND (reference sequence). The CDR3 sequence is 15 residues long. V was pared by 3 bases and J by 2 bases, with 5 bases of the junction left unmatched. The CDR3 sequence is CASSISGQGAYEQYF. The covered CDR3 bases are TGTGCCAGTAGTATTTCGGGACAGGGAGCCTACGAG.

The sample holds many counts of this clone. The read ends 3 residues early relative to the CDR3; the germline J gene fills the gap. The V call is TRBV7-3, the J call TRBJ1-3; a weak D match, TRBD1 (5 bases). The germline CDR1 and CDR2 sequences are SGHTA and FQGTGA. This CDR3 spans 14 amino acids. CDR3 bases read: TGTGCCAGCAGCTTAAATGGGGCTAGCGGGAGC. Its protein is CASSLNGASGS. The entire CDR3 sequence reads CASSLNGASGSIYF.

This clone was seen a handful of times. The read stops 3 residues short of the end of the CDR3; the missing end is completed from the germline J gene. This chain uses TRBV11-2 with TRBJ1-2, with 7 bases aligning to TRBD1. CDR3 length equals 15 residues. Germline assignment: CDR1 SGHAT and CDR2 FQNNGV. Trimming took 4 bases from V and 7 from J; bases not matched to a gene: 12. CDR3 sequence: CASSSLATGAGGYTF. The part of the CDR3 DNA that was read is TGTGCCAGCAGCTCTTTGGCAACAGGGGCGGGTGGC.

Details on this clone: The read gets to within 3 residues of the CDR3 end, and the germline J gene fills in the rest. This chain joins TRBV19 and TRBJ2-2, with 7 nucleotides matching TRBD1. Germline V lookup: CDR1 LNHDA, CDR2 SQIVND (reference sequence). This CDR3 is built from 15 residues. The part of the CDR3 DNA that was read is TGTGCCAGCGCTAATATAGGGGGCACTAATGAAAAG. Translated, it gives CASANIGGTNEK. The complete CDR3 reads CASANIGGTNEKLFF. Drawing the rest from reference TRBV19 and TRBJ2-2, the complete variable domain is DGGITQSPKYLFRKEGQNVTLSCEQNLNHDAMYWYRQDPGQGLRLIYYSQIVNDFQKGDIAEGYSVSREKKESFPLTVTSAQKNPTAFYLCASANIGGTNEKLFFGEGSRLTVL.

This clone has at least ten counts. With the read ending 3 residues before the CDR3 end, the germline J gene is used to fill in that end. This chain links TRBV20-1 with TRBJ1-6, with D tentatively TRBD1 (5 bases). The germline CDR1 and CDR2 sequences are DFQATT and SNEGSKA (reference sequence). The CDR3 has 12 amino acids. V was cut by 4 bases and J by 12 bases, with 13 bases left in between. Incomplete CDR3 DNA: TGCAGTGCTACAGGGCAGGGCCGACCC. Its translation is CSATGQGRP. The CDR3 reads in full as CSATGQGRPLHF.

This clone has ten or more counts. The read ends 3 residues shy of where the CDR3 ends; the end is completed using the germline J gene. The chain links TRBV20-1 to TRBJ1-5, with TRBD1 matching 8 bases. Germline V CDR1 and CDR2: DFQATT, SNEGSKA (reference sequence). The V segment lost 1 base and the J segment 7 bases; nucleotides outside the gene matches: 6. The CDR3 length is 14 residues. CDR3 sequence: CSARASTGDQPQHF. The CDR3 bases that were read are TGCAGTGCTAGAGCCTCGACAGGGGACCAGCCC.

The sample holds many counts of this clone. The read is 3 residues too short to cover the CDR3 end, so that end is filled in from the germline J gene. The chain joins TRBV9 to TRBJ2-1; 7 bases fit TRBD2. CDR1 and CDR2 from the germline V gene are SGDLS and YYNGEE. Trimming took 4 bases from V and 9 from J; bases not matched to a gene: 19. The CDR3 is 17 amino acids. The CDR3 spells CASSLLSLGGRSSEQFF. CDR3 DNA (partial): TGTGCCAGCAGCCTCCTCTCCCTTGGCGGGAGAAGTAGTGAG.

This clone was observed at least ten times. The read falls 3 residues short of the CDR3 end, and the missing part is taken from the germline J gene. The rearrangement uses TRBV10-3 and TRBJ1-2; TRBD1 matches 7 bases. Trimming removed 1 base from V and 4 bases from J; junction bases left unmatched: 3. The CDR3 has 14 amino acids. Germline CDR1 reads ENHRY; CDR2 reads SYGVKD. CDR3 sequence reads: CAISELQGIYGYTF. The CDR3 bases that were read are TGTGCCATCAGTGAGTTACAGGGGATCTATGGC.

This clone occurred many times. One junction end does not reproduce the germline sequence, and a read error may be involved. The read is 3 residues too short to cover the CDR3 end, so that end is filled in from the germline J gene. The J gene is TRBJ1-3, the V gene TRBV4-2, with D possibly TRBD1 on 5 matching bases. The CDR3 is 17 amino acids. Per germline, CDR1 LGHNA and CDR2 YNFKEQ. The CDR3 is CASSQTTDSYSGNTIYF. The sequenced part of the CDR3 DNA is TGCGCCAGCAGCCAAACCACCGACAGCTACTCTGGAAACACC.

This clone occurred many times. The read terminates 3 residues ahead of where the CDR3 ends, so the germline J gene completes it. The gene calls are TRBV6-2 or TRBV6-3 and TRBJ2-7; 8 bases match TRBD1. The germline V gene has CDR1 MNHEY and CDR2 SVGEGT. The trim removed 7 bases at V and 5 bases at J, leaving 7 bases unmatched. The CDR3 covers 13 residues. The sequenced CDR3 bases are TGTGCCAGCACTTTACAGGGGGTCGACGAG. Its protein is CASTLQGVDE. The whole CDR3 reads CASTLQGVDEQYF.

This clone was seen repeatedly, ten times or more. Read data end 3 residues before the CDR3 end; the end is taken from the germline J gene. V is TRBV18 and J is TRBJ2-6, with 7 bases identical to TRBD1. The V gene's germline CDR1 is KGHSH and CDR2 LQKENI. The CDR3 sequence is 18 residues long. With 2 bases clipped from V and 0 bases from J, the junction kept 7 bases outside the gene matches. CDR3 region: CASSPLDRQSSGANVLTF. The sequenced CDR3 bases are TGTGCCAGCTCACCATTGGACAGGCAAAGCTCTGGGGCCAACGTC.

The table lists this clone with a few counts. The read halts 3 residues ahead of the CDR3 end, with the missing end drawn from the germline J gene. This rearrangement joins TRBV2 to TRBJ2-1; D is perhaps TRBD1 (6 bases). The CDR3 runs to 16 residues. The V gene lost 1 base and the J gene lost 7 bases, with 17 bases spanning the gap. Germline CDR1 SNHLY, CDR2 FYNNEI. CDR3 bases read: TGTGCCAGCAGTGAAGTGTGGCTAGGGGGTAAAAATGAG. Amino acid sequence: CASSEVWLGGKNE. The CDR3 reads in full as CASSEVWLGGKNEQFF. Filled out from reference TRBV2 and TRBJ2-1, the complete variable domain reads EPEVTQTPSHQVTQMGQEVILRCVPISNHLYFYWYRQILGQKVEFLVSFYNNEISEKSEIFDDQFSVERPDGSNFTLKIRSTKLEDSAMYFCASSEVWLGGKNEQFFGPGTRLTVL.

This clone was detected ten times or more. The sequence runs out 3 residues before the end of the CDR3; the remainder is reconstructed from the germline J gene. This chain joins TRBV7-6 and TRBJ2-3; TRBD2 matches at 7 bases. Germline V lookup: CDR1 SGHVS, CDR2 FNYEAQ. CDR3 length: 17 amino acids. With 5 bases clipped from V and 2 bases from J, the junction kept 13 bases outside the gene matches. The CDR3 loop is CASSREGAGAITDTQYF. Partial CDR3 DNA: TGTGCCAGCAGCAGGGAGGGCGCGGGAGCCATCACAGATACG.

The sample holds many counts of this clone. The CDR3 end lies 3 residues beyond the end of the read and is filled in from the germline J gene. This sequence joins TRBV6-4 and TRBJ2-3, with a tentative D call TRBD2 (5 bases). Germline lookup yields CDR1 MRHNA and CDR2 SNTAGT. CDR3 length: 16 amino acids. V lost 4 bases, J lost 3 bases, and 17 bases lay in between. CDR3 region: CASSAVMDSGTDTQYF. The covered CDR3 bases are TGTGCCAGCAGTGCGGTTATGGATTCGGGGACAGATACG.

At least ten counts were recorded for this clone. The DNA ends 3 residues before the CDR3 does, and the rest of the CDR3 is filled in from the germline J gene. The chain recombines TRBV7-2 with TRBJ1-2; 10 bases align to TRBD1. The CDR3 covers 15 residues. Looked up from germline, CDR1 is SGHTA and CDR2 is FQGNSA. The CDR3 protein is CASSLAGTGAMGYTF. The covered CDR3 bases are TGTGCCAGCAGCTTAGCTGGGACAGGGGCGATGGGC.

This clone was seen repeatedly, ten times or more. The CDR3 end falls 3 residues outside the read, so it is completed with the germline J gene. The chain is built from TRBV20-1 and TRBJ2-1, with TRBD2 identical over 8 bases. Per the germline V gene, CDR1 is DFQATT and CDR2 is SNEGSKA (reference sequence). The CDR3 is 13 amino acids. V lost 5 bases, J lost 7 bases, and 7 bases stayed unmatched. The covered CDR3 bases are TGCAGTGCTGAGCGGGAGACGGTGAATGAG. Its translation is CSAERETVNE. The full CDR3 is CSAERETVNEQFF.

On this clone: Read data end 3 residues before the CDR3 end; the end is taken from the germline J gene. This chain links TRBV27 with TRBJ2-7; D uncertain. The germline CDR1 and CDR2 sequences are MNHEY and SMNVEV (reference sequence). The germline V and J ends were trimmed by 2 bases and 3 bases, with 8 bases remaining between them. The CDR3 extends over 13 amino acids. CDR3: CASSLGQNYEQYF. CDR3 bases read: TGTGCCAGCAGTTTAGGGCAGAACTACGAG.

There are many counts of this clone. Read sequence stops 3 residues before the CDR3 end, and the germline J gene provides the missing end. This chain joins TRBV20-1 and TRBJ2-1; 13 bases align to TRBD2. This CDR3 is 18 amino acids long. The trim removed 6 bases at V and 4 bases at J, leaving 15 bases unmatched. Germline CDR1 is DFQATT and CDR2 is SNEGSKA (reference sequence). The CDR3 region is CSAPLTSGRRKSYNEQFF. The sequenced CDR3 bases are TGCAGTGCACCCCTGACTAGCGGGAGGAGGAAAAGTTACAATGAG.

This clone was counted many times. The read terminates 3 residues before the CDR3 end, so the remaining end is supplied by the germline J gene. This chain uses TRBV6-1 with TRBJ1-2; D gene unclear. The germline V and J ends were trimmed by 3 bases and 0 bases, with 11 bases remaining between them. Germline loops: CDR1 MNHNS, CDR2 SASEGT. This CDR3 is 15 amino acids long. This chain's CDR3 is CASSEETTSNYGYTF. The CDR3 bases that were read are TGTGCCAGCAGTGAGGAGACAACATCTAACTATGGC.

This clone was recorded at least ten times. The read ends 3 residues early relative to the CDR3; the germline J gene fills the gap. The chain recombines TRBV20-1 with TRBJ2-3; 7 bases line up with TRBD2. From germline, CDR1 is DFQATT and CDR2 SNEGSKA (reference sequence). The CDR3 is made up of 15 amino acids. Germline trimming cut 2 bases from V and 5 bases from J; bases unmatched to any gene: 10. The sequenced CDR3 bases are TGCAGTGCTAGATCGAACTCGCCGGGGGGAGATACG. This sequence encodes CSARSNSPGGDT. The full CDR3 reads CSARSNSPGGDTQYF.

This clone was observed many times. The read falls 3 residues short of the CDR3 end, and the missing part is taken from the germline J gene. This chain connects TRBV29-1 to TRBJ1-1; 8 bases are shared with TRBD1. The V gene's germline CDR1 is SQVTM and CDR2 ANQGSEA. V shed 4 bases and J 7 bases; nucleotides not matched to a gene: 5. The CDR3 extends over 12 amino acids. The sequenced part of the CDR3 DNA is TGCAGCGTTGGGGCAGGGGGCATTGAA. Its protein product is CSVGAGGIE. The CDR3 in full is CSVGAGGIEAFF.

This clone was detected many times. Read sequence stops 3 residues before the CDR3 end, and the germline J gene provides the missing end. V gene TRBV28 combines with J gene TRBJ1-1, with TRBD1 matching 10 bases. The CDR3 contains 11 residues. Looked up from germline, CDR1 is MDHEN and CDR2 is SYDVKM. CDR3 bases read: TGTGCCAGCAGTTCGGACAGGGGG. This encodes CASSSDRG. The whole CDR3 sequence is CASSSDRGAFF. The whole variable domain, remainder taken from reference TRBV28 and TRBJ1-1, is DVKVTQSSRYLVKRTGEKVFLECVQDMDHENMFWYRQDPGLGLRLIYFSYDVKMKEKGDIPEGYSVSREKKERFSLILESASTNQTSMYLCASSSDRGAFFGQGTRLTVV.

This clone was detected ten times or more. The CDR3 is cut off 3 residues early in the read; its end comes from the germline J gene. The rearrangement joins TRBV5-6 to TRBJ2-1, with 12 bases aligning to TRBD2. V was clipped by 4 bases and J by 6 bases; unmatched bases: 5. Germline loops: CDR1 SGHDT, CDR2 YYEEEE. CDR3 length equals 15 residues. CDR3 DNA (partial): TGTGCCAGCAGCGGTGGACTAGCGGGACCCAATGAG. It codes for CASSGGLAGPNE. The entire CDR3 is CASSGGLAGPNEQFF.

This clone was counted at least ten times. The CDR3 spells CASSPQPPRIGEKLFF. The part of the CDR3 DNA that was read is TGTGCCAGCAGCCCCCAGCCACCCCGGATAGGGGAAAAA. The chain is built from TRBV28 and TRBJ1-4; D remains unclear. The CDR3 end falls 3 residues outside the read, so it is completed with the germline J gene. This CDR3 comprises 16 residues. V was cut by 6 bases and J by 8 bases, with 22 bases left in between. CDR1 is MDHEN, CDR2 SYDVKM, per germline.

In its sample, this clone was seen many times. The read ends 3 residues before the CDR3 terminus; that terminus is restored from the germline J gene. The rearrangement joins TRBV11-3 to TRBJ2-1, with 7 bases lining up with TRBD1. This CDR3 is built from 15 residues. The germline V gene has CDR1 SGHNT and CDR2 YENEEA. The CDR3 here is CASRLLTGDVREQFF. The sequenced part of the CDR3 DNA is TGTGCAAGTCGCTTACTTACAGGGGATGTACGTGAG.

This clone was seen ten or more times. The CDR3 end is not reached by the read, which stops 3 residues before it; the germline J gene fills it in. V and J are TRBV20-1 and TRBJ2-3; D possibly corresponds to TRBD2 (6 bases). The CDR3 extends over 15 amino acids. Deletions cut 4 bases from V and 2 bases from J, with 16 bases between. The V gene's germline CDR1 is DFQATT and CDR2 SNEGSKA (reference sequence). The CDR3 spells CSATPGLATTDTQYF. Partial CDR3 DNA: TGCAGTGCTACCCCCGGGCTAGCGACCACAGATACG.

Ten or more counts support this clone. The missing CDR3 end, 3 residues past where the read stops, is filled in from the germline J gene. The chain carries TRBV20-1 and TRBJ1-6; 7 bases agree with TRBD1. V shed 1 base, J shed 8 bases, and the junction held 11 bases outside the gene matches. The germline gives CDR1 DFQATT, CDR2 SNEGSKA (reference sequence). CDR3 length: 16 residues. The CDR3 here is CSARVRAGGLHSPLHF. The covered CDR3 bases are TGCAGTGCTAGAGTTCGGGCAGGGGGTTTGCATTCACCC.

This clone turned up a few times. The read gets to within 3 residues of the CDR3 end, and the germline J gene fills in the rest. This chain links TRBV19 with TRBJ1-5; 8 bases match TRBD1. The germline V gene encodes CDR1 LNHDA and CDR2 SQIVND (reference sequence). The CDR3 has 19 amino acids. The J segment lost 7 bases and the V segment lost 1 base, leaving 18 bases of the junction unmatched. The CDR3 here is CASSIGRQGAPRLRQPQHF. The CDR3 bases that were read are TGTGCCAGTAGTATAGGGCGGCAGGGGGCCCCTCGCCTTAGGCAGCCC.

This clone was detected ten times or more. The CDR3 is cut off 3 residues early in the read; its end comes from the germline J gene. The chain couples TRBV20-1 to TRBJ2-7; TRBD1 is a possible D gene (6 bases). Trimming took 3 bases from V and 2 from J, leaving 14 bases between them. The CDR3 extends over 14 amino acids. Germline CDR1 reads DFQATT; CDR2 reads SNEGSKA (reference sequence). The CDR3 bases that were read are TGCAGTGCTAGCGACAGGCCGATAACCTACGAG. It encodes CSASDRPITYE. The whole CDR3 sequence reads CSASDRPITYEQYF.